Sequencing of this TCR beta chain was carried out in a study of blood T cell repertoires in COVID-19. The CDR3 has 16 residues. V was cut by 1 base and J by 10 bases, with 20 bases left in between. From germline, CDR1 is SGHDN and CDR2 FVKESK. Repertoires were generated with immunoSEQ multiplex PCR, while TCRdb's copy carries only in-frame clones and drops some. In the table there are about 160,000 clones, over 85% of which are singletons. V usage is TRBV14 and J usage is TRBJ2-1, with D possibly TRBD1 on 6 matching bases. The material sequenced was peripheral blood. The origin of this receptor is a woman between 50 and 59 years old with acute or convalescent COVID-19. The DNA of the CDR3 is TGTGCCAGCAGCCAAGGAACAGGGCGTCTCCTTGAAGAGCAGTTCTTC. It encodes CASSQGTGRLLEEQFF.